Included here is one T cell receptor beta chain sequence, with context. The antigen remains unidentified. The sample comes from a study of a mutant IDH1 vaccine in newly diagnosed glioma. In the study overall: Vaccine dosing followed radiotherapy by 4-6 weeks, or accompanied temozolomide cycles. Former treatment meant radiotherapy, temozolomide, or both; the majority had gotten both.

Measured with immunoSEQ multiplex PCR; TCRdb has only the in-frame clones, and not every one. The top ten hold roughly 5.1% of the sample, which has about 56,000 clones, 90% seen once. General study points: Pseudoprogression showed no apparent link to changes in top peripheral T cell clonotypes.

Time point specified: week 5, during vaccination. All doses held 300 ug of mutant IDH1 20-mer peptide, with topical imiquimod. Each donor presented with a new WHO grade 3 or 4 astrocytoma that tested IDH1-mutant and showed ATRX loss. The TCR comes from a woman aged 40 to 50 with glioma. The sample in question was PBMCs, obtained from a glioma patient whose treatment included an IDH1 peptide vaccine.

The CDR3 loop is CASSAAGGNTEAFF. Written as DNA, the CDR3 is TGCGCCAGCAGTGCGGCGGGTGGGAACACTGAAGCTTTCTTT. The J gene is TRBJ1-1, the V gene TRBV10-1; no clear D gene. There are 14 residues in the CDR3. Per germline, CDR1 WNHNN and CDR2 SYGVQD (reference sequence). The V end lost 4 bases, the J end lost 1 base, and 10 bases lay between the germline ends.